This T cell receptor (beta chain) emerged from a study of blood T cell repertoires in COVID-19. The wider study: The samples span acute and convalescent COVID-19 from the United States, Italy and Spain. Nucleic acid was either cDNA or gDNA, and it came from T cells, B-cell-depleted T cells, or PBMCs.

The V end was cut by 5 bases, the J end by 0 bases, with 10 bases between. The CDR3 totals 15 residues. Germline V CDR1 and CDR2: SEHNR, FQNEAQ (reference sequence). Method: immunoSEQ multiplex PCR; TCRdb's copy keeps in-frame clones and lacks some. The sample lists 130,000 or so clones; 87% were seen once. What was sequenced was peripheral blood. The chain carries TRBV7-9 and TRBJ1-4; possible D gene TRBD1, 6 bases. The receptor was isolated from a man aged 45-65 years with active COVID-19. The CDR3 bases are TGTGCCAGCAGCCCAGGGGACACAACTAATGAAAAACTGTTTTTT. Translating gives CASSPGDTTNEKLFF.